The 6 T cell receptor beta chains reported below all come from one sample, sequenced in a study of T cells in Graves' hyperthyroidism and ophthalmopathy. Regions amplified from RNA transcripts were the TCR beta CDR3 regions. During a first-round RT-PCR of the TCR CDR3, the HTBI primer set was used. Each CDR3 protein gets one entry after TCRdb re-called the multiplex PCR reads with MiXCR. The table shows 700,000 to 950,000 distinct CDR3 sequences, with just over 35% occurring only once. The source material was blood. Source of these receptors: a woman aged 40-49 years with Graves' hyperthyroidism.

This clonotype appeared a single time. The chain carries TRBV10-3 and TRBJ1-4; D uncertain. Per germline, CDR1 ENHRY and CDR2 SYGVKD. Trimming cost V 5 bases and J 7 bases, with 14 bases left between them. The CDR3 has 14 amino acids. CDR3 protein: CAISYFLDSEKLFF. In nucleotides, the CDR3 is TGTGCCATCAGTTATTTTTTGGATTCTGAAAAACTGTTTTTT.

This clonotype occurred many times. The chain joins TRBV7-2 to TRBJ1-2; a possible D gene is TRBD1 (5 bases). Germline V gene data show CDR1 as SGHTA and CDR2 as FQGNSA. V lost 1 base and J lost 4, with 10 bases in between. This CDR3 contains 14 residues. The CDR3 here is CASSLEPTGYGYTF. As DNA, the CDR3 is TGTGCCAGCAGCTTAGAGCCCACAGGCTATGGCTACACCTTC. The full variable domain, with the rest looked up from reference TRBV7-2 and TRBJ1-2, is GAGVSQSPSNKVTEKGKDVELRCDPISGHTALYWYRQSLGQGLEFLIYFQGNSAPDKSGLPSDRFSAERTGGSVSTLTIQRTQQEDSAVYLCASSLEPTGYGYTFGSGTRLTVV.

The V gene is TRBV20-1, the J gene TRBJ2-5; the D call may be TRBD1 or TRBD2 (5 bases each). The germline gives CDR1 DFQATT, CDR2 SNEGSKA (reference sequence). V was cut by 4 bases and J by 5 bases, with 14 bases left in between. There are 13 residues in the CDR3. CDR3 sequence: CSAMGLASETQYF. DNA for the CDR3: TGCAGTGCTATGGGGCTAGCTAGTGAGACCCAGTACTTC.

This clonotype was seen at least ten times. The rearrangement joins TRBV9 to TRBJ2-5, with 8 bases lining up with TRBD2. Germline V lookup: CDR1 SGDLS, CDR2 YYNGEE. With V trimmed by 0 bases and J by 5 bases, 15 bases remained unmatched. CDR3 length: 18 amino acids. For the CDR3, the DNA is TGTGCCAGCAGCGTAGCGGGACACCCTATATCGGGAGGGGAGACCCAGTACTTC. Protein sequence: CASSVAGHPISGGETQYF.

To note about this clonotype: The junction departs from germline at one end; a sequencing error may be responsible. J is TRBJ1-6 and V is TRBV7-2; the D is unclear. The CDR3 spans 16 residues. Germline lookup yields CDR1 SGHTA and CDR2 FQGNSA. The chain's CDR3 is CASSSDGSFNNSPLHF. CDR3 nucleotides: TGTGCCAGCAGCTCAGATGGCAGCTTTAATAATTCACCCCTCCATTTT.

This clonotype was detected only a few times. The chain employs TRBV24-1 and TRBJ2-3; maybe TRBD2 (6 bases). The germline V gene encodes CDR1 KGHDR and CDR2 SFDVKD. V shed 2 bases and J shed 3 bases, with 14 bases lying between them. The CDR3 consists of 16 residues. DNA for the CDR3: TGTGCCACCAGTGATTCCTCGGGGGAGAGGACAGATACGCAGTATTTT. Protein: CATSDSSGERTDTQYF.